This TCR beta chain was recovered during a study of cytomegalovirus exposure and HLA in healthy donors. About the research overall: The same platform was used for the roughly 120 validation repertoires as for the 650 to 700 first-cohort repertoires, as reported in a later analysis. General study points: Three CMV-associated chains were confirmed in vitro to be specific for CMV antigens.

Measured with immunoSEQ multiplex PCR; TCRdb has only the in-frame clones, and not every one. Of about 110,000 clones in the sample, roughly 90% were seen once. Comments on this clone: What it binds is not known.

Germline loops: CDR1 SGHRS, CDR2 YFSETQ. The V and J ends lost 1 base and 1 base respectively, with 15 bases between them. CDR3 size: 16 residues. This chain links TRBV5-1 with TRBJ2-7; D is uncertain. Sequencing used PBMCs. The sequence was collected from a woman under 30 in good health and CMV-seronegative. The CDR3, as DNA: TGCGCCAGCAGCTTGTCCGGCGGCCTCTTTTCCTACGAGCAGTACTTC. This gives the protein CASSLSGGLFSYEQYF.